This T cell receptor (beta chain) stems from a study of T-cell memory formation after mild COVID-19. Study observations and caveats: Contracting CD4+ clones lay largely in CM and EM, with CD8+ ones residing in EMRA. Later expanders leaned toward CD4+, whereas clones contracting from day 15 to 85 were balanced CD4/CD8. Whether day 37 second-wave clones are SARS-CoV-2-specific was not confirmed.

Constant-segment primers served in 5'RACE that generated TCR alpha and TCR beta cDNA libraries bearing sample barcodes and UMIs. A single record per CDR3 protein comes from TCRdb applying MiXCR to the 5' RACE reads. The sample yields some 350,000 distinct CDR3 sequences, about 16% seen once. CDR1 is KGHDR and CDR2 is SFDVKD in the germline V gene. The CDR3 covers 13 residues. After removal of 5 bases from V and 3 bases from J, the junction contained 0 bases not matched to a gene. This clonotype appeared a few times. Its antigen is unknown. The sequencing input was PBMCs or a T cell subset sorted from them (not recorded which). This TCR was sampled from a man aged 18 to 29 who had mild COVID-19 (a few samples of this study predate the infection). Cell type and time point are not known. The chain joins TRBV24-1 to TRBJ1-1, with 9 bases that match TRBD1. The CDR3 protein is CATSGDRDTEAFF. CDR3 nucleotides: TGTGCCACCAGTGGGGACAGGGACACTGAAGCTTTCTTT.